This T cell receptor beta chain was observed in a study of long-term antiretroviral therapy in people with HIV. Overall study findings and caveats: Clones that expanded before ART (that is, prior to treatment) dominated the repertoire at all time points. It was observed that HIV repertoires exhibited narrower CDR3 length ranges than controls.

From each donor, at least one pre-ART PBMC sample and at least two post-ART PBMC samples were obtained. The CDR3 totals 15 residues. Germline loops: CDR1 SQVTM, CDR2 ANQGSEA. V shed 6 bases and J shed 0 bases, with 12 bases lying between them. A note on this clone: The antigen is unknown.

With survey level as its setting, the immunoSEQ assay was v3.0. What sequencing targeted per sample was roughly 40,000-50,000 T-cell genomes. Repertoires were generated with immunoSEQ multiplex PCR, while TCRdb's copy carries only in-frame clones and drops some. In the table there are around 20,000 clones, around four fifths of which are singletons. This chain joins TRBV29-1 and TRBJ1-6, with D tentatively TRBD1 (6 bases). The sequence derives from a man younger than 35 with HIV. The material sequenced was unsorted PBMCs, taken around 4 years after starting antiretroviral therapy. This CDR3 is CSVLLDSSYNSPLHF. The CDR3 region has the DNA TGCAGCGTCCTCCTGGACAGCTCCTATAATTCACCCCTCCACTTT. The entire variable domain, with the rest obtained from reference TRBV29-1 and TRBJ1-6, is as follows: SAVISQKPSRDICQRGTSLTIQCQVDSQVTMMFWYRQQPGQSLTLIATANQGSEATYESGFVIDKFPISRPNLTFSTLTVSNMSPEDSSIYLCSVLLDSSYNSPLHFGNGTRLTVT.